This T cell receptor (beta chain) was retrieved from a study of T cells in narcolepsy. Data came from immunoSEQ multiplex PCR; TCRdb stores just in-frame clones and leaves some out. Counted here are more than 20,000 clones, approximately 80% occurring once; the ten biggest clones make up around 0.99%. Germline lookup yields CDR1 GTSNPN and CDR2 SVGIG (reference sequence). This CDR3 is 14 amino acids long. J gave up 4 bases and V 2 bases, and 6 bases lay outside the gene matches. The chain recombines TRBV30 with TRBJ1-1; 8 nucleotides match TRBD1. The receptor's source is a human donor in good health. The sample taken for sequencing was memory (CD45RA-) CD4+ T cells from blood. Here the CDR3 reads CAWSTETGVTEAFF. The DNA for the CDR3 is TGTGCCTGGAGTACTGAGACAGGGGTCACTGAAGCTTTCTTT.